These T cell receptor beta chains were read from a single sample in a study of blood T cell dynamics during melanoma immunotherapy. The table came from immunoSEQ multiplex PCR; TCRdb's copy has only in-frame clones and leaves some out. The top ten hold 1.5% to 2% of the sample, which has some 15,000 clones, roughly nine tenths seen once. The input for sequencing was blood, taken from a patient treated with checkpoint blockade. These receptors were obtained from a human donor with melanoma. The CDR3 runs from the conserved cysteine through the conserved F or W. The order of the fields is J gene, clone size, D gene, V gene, CDR3 protein, CDR3 DNA. A D gene is named only where the DNA matches it firmly. Only some rows state a clone size, as once, few, many or a class for expanded clones.

>TRBJ2-7|-|-|TRBV19
CASSIGEGAYEQYF
TGTGCCAGTAGTATCGGCGAAGGGGCCTACGAGCAGTACTTC
>TRBJ2-3|-|-|TRBV30
CAWSGGPLLPQYF
TGTGCCTGGAGTGGGGGTCCCCTATTACCGCAGTATTTT
>TRBJ2-2|-|-|TRBV5-1
CASSAANTGELFF
TGCGCCAGCTCGGCGGCGAACACCGGGGAGCTGTTTTTT
>TRBJ1-2|-|-|TRBV10-3
CAIWEGGSYGYTF
TGTGCCATCTGGGAGGGAGGGAGCTATGGCTACACCTTC
>TRBJ1-1|-|-|TRBV30
CAWSVKGLKAEAFF
TGTGCCTGGAGTGTTAAGGGACTGAAGGCTGAAGCTTTCTTT
>TRBJ2-3|-|-|TRBV27
CASRTPEDSDTQYF
TGTGCCAGCAGGACGCCGGAGGACTCAGATACGCAGTATTTT
>TRBJ1-1|-|-|TRBV7-8
CASSPRGDIRTEAFF
TGTGCCAGCAGCCCGCGAGGGGACATTCGAACTGAAGCTTTCTTT
>TRBJ2-5|-|TRBD2|TRBV28
CASSPRIAGGLETQYF
TGTGCCAGCAGCCCGAGGATAGCGGGAGGGTTAGAGACCCAGTACTTC
>TRBJ1-6|-|-|TRBV6-5
CASTGGGRSPLHF
TGTGCCAGCACCGGGGGGGGACGTTCACCCCTCCACTTT
>TRBJ1-2|-|-|TRBV30
CAWRERGLNYGYTF
TGTGCCTGGAGGGAGCGGGGGCTTAACTATGGCTACACCTTC
>TRBJ2-2|-|-|TRBV27
CASSPGWGELFF
TGTGCCAGCAGTCCGGGGTGGGGGGAGCTGTTTTTT
>TRBJ2-1|once|TRBD2|TRBV2
CASSEYGTSAYNEQFF
TGTGCCAGCAGTGAATACGGGACTAGCGCTTACAATGAGCAGTTCTTC
>TRBJ2-7|-|TRBD1|TRBV5-4
CASSPTGTEYEQYF
TGTGCCAGCAGCCCGACCGGGACAGAATACGAGCAGTACTTC
>TRBJ1-5|-|-|TRBV19
CASSTLPQGNQPQHF
TGTGCCAGTAGTACCCTCCCACAGGGCAATCAGCCCCAGCATTTT
>TRBJ1-5|-|-|TRBV18
CASSPPGPSNQPQHF
TGTGCCAGCTCACCACCGGGACCGAGCAATCAGCCCCAGCATTTT
>TRBJ1-6|once|-|TRBV9
CASSVEGGYNSPLHF
TGTGCCAGCAGCGTAGAAGGGGGGTATAATTCACCCCTCCACTTT
>TRBJ1-6|-|-|TRBV28
CASSLVGDTYNSPLHF
TGTGCCAGCAGTTTAGTAGGGGACACCTATAATTCACCCCTCCACTTT
>TRBJ1-5|-|-|TRBV2
CASTEFLGNQPQHF
TGTGCCAGCACCGAGTTTTTGGGGAATCAGCCCCAGCATTTT
>TRBJ1-1|-|-|TRBV29-1
CSVSPRDRTEAFF
TGCAGCGTTTCACCCAGGGATAGGACTGAAGCTTTCTTT
>TRBJ1-2|-|TRBD1|TRBV6-6
CASSYQQGDGYTF
TGTGCCAGCAGTTACCAGCAGGGGGATGGCTACACCTTC
>TRBJ2-7|-|-|TRBV19
CASGENEQYF
TGTGCCAGCGGAGAGAACGAGCAGTACTTC
>TRBJ2-1|once|TRBD2|TRBV27
CASSFSKWQREAYNEQFF
TGTGCCAGCAGTTTTAGTAAATGGCAGCGGGAGGCCTACAATGAGCAGTTCTTC
>TRBJ2-2|-|TRBD2|TRBV9
CASRRQTSGNTGELFF
TGTGCCAGCAGGAGACAGACTAGCGGAAACACCGGGGAGCTGTTTTTT
>TRBJ1-5|-|-|TRBV19
CASSPRGGELGNQPQHF
TGTGCCAGTAGTCCACGGGGGGGAGAACTCGGCAATCAGCCCCAGCATTTT
>TRBJ2-3|-|TRBD2|TRBV2
CASSEVGAGVGDTQYF
TGTGCCAGCAGTGAGGTCGGAGCGGGAGTTGGAGATACGCAGTATTTT
>TRBJ2-3|-|-|TRBV9
CASSVGGGSGTDTQYF
TGTGCCAGCAGCGTAGGTGGAGGGTCGGGTACAGATACGCAGTATTTT
>TRBJ1-2|once|-|TRBV5-4
CASSWGGGYGYTF
TGTGCCAGCAGCTGGGGTGGCGGCTATGGCTACACCTTC
>TRBJ2-1|-|TRBD2|TRBV10-3
CAISDPGASGTYNEQFF
TGTGCCATCAGTGACCCAGGGGCTAGCGGGACCTACAATGAGCAGTTCTTC
>TRBJ2-3|-|TRBD2|TRBV6-1
CASSESWLAGNTDTQYF
TGTGCCAGCAGTGAATCATGGCTAGCGGGGAACACAGATACGCAGTATTTT
>TRBJ1-2|-|-|TRBV21-1
CATVQGPYGYTF
TGTGCCACCGTACAGGGGCCCTATGGCTACACCTTC
>TRBJ2-5|-|-|TRBV28
CASSFGSDSEQYF
TGTGCCAGCAGTTTTGGTTCGGACTCTGAGCAGTACTTC
>TRBJ2-7|-|-|TRBV5-1
CASSLGQGDAYEQYF
TGCGCCAGCAGCTTGGGGCAGGGTGACGCCTACGAGCAGTACTTC
>TRBJ2-7|-|TRBD1|TRBV5-1
CASSPGQTLLIYEQYF
TGCGCCAGCAGCCCGGGACAGACCCTCCTTATCTACGAGCAGTACTTC
>TRBJ2-5|-|-|TRBV19
CASSRSAGRGAANQETQYF
TGTGCCAGTAGCCGTTCGGCGGGGCGTGGAGCGGCTAATCAAGAGACCCAGTACTTC
>TRBJ1-6|-|TRBD1|TRBV9
CASSLGTGEVTPLHF
TGTGCCAGCAGCCTCGGGACAGGGGAAGTTACACCCCTCCACTTT
>TRBJ2-7|-|TRBD1|TRBV7-6
CASSLARAGGAYEQYF
TGTGCCAGCAGCTTAGCGCGGGCAGGGGGCGCTTACGAGCAGTACTTC
>TRBJ1-6|-|TRBD1|TRBV6-6
CASSNRDRGKDSPLHF
TGTGCCAGCAGTAACCGGGACAGGGGGAAAGATTCACCCCTCCACTTT
>TRBJ1-5|-|-|TRBV6-5
CASREGYSNQPQHF
TGTGCCAGCAGGGAGGGCTATAGCAATCAGCCCCAGCATTTT
>TRBJ2-1|-|-|TRBV9
CASSVEWTTLYNEQFF
TGTGCCAGCAGCGTAGAGTGGACTACGCTTTACAATGAGCAGTTCTTC
>TRBJ2-1|-|-|TRBV7-3
CASSPRSGNEQFF
TGTGCCAGCAGCCCCCGGTCCGGGAATGAGCAGTTCTTC
>TRBJ1-2|once|TRBD1|TRBV5-1
CASSGRDRGQGGYTF
TGCGCCAGCAGCGGCCGGGACAGGGGGCAAGGTGGCTACACCTTC
>TRBJ2-7|-|-|TRBV2
CASSGQVTYEQYF
TGTGCCAGCAGTGGACAGGTTACCTACGAGCAGTACTTC
>TRBJ2-2|-|-|TRBV5-5
CASRPGLSNTGELFF
TGTGCCAGCAGACCGGGACTCTCGAACACCGGGGAGCTGTTTTTT
>TRBJ1-5|-|-|TRBV19
CASCPGAFNQPQHF
TGTGCCAGTTGCCCGGGAGCCTTTAATCAGCCCCAGCATTTT
>TRBJ2-1|-|TRBD2|TRBV9
CASSLVAGNEQFF
TGTGCCAGCAGCTTAGTAGCGGGTAACGAGCAGTTCTTC
>TRBJ1-3|-|TRBD1|TRBV7-6
CASSSPQGESSGNTIYF
TGTGCCAGCAGCTCCCCCCAGGGGGAAAGCTCTGGAAACACCATATATTTT
>TRBJ1-2|once|TRBD1|TRBV6-6
CASSYGQGNYGYTF
TGTGCCAGCAGTTACGGACAGGGTAACTATGGCTACACCTTC
>TRBJ1-3|-|-|TRBV7-9
CASSKTLYSGNTIYF
TGTGCCAGCAGCAAGACACTTTACTCTGGAAACACCATATATTTT
>TRBJ2-5|-|-|TRBV7-2
CASSSLRGETQYF
TGTGCCAGCAGCTCGCTAAGGGGAGAGACCCAGTACTTC
>TRBJ2-2|-|-|TRBV29-1
CSVERGGGELFF
TGCAGCGTTGAAAGGGGAGGAGGGGAGCTGTTTTTT
>TRBJ1-1|-|-|TRBV18
CASSPTTGGNTEAFF
TGTGCCAGCTCACCTACGACAGGAGGGAACACTGAAGCTTTCTTT
>TRBJ1-5|-|-|TRBV7-8
CASSLASSNQPQHF
TGTGCCAGCAGCTTAGCCAGTAGCAATCAGCCCCAGCATTTT
>TRBJ2-4|-|-|TRBV28
CASSPEQFKNIQYF
TGTGCCAGCAGTCCTGAACAGTTCAAAAACATTCAGTACTTC
>TRBJ2-7|-|-|TRBV7-6
CASTTRANRAGEQYF
TGTGCCAGCACCACCCGCGCTAACAGGGCCGGCGAGCAGTACTTC
>TRBJ2-5|-|-|TRBV2
CASSGTEKETQYF
TGTGCCAGCAGTGGGACCGAGAAAGAGACCCAGTACTTC
>TRBJ1-1|-|-|TRBV5-1
CASSVGQFEAFF
TGCGCCAGCAGCGTTGGACAGTTTGAAGCTTTCTTT
>TRBJ2-3|-|TRBD2|TRBV7-9
CASSWGLAGDTQYF
TGTGCCAGCAGCTGGGGGCTAGCGGGGGACACGCAGTATTTT
>TRBJ2-5|-|TRBD2|TRBV7-9
CASSRTSGYQETQYF
TGTGCCAGCAGCCGGACTAGCGGGTACCAAGAGACCCAGTACTTC